This T cell receptor beta chain was recovered during a study of blood T cell repertoires in COVID-19. For the study at large: The study drew acute and convalescent COVID-19 samples from the United States, Italy and Spain. T cells, B-cell-depleted T cells, or PBMCs provided the cDNA or gDNA that served as material.

Trimming stripped 3 bases from V and 0 bases from J, with 9 bases between. The CDR3 length is 14 residues. CDR1 is KGHSH and CDR2 is LQKENI in the germline V gene. Source study methods: How many nucleated cells were present was estimated from reference gene primer amplification. Sequenced by immunoSEQ multiplex PCR; TCRdb stores in-frame clones only, minus some. Clonal size and the V and J genes are those of that table, whereas D and trimming came from the DNA. The table records a few hundred thousand clones, 70% to 90% of them present only once. Sequenced: peripheral blood. The clonotype comes from a woman between 50 and 59 years old with acute or convalescent COVID-19. This chain links TRBV18 with TRBJ2-7, with D tentatively TRBD2 (6 bases). The CDR3 protein is CASSPSSASYEQYF. The CDR3 DNA is TGTGCCAGCTCACCGTCTAGCGCCTCCTACGAGCAGTACTTC.